The 25 T cell receptor beta chains presented below share a single source sample, sequenced in a study of blood T cell repertoires in COVID-19. Here immunoSEQ multiplex PCR was the method, and the copy in TCRdb shows in-frame clones only, minus some. The sample holds 300,000 to 400,000 clones, roughly 91% seen once. Sample: PBMCs or T cells enriched from blood (not recorded which). Receptors were obtained from a woman between 18 and 30 years old who had recovered from COVID-19.

In its sample, this clone was seen a few times. The J gene is TRBJ2-3, the V gene TRBV30, with TRBD1 matching 11 bases. CDR1 and CDR2 (germline): GTSNPN, SVGIG (reference sequence). The V gene end was trimmed by 5 bases and the J gene end by 5 bases; junction bases not matched to a gene: 6. This CDR3 has 14 residues. CDR3 bases: TGTGCCTGGGGACAGGGGGCGCATATAGATACGCAGTATTTT. It specifies CAWGQGAHIDTQYF. The full variable domain, its missing parts supplied by reference TRBV30 and TRBJ2-3, is SQTIHQWPATLVQPVGSPLSLECTVEGTSNPNLYWYRQAAGRGLQLLFYSVGIGQISSEVPQNLSASRPQDRQFILSSKKLLLSDSGFYLCAWGQGAHIDTQYFGPGTRLTVL.

This clone appeared once. The rearrangement joins TRBV3-1 (or the pseudogene TRBV3-2) to TRBJ2-3; 8 bases map to TRBD2. V was clipped by 4 bases and J by 5 bases; unmatched bases: 2. CDR1 is LGHDT and CDR2 is YNNKEL in the germline V gene (reference sequence). CDR3 length equals 13 residues. The CDR3 DNA reads as TGTGCCAGCAGCCCCGGGGGGGGAGATACGCAGTATTTT. It encodes CASSPGGGDTQYF.

This sequence joins TRBV9 and TRBJ2-2; D uncertain. CDR3 size: 15 residues. The V end lost 4 bases, the J end lost 0 bases, and 10 bases lay between the germline ends. CDR1 and CDR2 from the germline V gene are SGDLS and YYNGEE. The CDR3 region has the DNA TGTGCCAGCAGCACAACTATAGCGAACACCGGGGAGCTGTTTTTT. Translating gives CASSTTIANTGELFF.

This chain connects TRBV11-2 to TRBJ1-1; 7 bases are a match to TRBD1. J gave up 6 bases and V 4 bases, and 8 bases lay outside the gene matches. The CDR3 length is 14 residues. Germline V gene data show CDR1 as SGHAT and CDR2 as FQNNGV. CDR3 coding DNA: TGTGCCAGCAGCTACCACAGGGGAGGCTCTGAAGCTTTCTTT. It translates to CASSYHRGGSEAFF.

The gene calls are TRBV7-9 and TRBJ2-5; possible D gene TRBD2, 5 bases. Between the trimmed V and J ends, which lost 1 base and 5 bases, there was a span of 14 bases. CDR3 length equals 15 residues. Germline V gene sequence: CDR1 SEHNR, CDR2 FQNEAQ (reference sequence). The CDR3 bases are TGTGCCAGCAGCTTAGGGTACAGCCCGGGGGAGACCCAGTACTTC. This gives the protein CASSLGYSPGETQYF.

The V call is TRBV5-1, the J call TRBJ2-2; TRBD1 matches at 10 bases. Unmatched junction bases numbered 10, after V lost 3 bases and J lost 5 bases. The CDR3 consists of 17 residues. CDR1 SGHRS and CDR2 YFSETQ come from the germline V gene. CDR3 residues: CASSYGQGQGKTGELFF. DNA of the CDR3: TGCGCCAGCAGCTACGGACAGGGACAGGGGAAGACCGGGGAGCTGTTTTTT.

The rearrangement uses TRBV20-1 and TRBJ1-1; a weak D match, TRBD1 (6 bases). The CDR3 loop spans 11 amino acids. The ends were cut back, 5 bases at V and 3 bases at J, with 7 bases in the middle. Germline V gene data show CDR1 as DFQATT and CDR2 as SNEGSKA (reference sequence). In nucleotides, the CDR3 is TGCAGTGCTTACAGGGACACTGAAGCTTTCTTT. It is translated as CSAYRDTEAFF.

J is TRBJ2-3 and V is TRBV11-3, with a weak D call TRBD2 (5 bases). V lost 5 bases to trimming and J lost 9 bases, with 12 bases between them. This CDR3 spans 12 amino acids. Germline CDR1 is SGHNT and CDR2 is YENEEA. CDR3 DNA sequence: TGTGCCAGCAGCCCCCAGAGAGGGACGCAGTATTTT. The encoded protein is CASSPQRGTQYF.

V gene TRBV30 combines with J gene TRBJ2-7; 10 nucleotides align to TRBD1. Germline CDR1 and CDR2: GTSNPN and SVGIG (reference sequence). The CDR3 runs 15 residues. J was trimmed by 2 bases and V by 0 bases; bases with no gene match: 4. CDR3 sequence reads: CAWSVGGQGPYEQYF. Written as DNA, the CDR3 is TGTGCCTGGAGTGTAGGGGGACAGGGGCCCTACGAGCAGTACTTC.

The rearrangement uses TRBV19 and TRBJ2-3, with a weak D call TRBD2 (6 bases). V lost 5 bases and J 4 bases, leaving 13 bases between the germline ends. The CDR3 has 14 amino acids. Germline V gene sequence: CDR1 LNHDA, CDR2 SQIVND (reference sequence). In nucleotides, the CDR3 is TGTGCCAGTAGTGACGTACTAGCTCCAGATACGCAGTATTTT. Translation gives CASSDVLAPDTQYF.

The rearrangement joins TRBV2 to TRBJ1-1, with 8 bases lining up with TRBD1. The CDR3 has 14 amino acids. V trimming: 3 bases; J trimming: 4 bases; junction bases outside the gene matches: 4. The germline V gene encodes CDR1 SNHLY and CDR2 FYNNEI. The CDR3 region is CASSDGQGITEAFF. Here the CDR3 DNA reads TGTGCCAGCAGTGATGGACAGGGAATCACTGAAGCTTTCTTT.

The rearrangement joins TRBV12-5 to TRBJ1-6; TRBD1 matches 7 bases. The CDR3 has 19 residues. Per the germline V gene, CDR1 is LGHNT and CDR2 is FRNRAP. V lost 0 bases and J lost 3; bases outside the gene matches: 11. CDR3 sequence: CASGLVHPTGAVYNSPLHF. CDR3 coding DNA: TGTGCTAGTGGTTTGGTACACCCCACAGGGGCTGTCTATAATTCACCCCTCCACTTT.

A word on this clone: This sample also contains other DNA sequences that code for the same CDR3. J is TRBJ1-2 and V is TRBV6-5; TRBD1 might be the D (5 bases). Germline CDR1 is MNHEY and CDR2 is SVGAGI. Trimming took off 5 bases at V and 4 bases at J, with 11 bases between the two ends. The CDR3 has 13 amino acids. The CDR3 here is CASSRGGGYGYTF. As DNA, the CDR3 is TGTGCCAGCAGTCGCGGCGGGGGCTATGGCTACACCTTC.

V usage is TRBV9 and J usage is TRBJ2-7; 7 bases align to TRBD1. Germline CDR1 and CDR2: SGDLS and YYNGEE. V trimming: 5 bases; J trimming: 0 bases; junction bases outside the gene matches: 11. The CDR3 totals 16 residues. CDR3 protein: CASSALTGPPSYEQYF. In DNA, the CDR3 is TGTGCCAGCAGTGCGCTGACAGGGCCCCCCTCCTACGAGCAGTACTTC. The whole variable domain, filled in from reference TRBV9 and TRBJ2-7, reads DSGVTQTPKHLITATGQRVTLRCSPRSGDLSVYWYQQSLDQGLQFLIQYYNGEERAKGNILERFSAQQFPDLHSELNLSSLELGDSALYFCASSALTGPPSYEQYFGPGTRLTVT.

The rearrangement joins TRBV2 to TRBJ1-5; D unresolved. CDR3 length equals 14 residues. Germline V lookup: CDR1 SNHLY, CDR2 FYNNEI. Trimming took 6 bases from V and 2 from J, leaving 11 bases between them. In nucleotides, the CDR3 is TGTGCCAGCAGCCCTGTGCAGGGCAATCAGCCCCAGCATTTT. Its translation is CASSPVQGNQPQHF. Combining the CDR3 with reference TRBV2 and TRBJ1-5 gives the whole variable domain EPEVTQTPSHQVTQMGQEVILRCVPISNHLYFYWYRQILGQKVEFLVSFYNNEISEKSEIFDDQFSVERPDGSNFTLKIRSTKLEDSAMYFCASSPVQGNQPQHFGDGTRLSIL.

The chain uses TRBV27 and TRBJ1-1; no definite D call. V lost 5 bases to trimming and J lost 1 base, with 8 bases between them. The CDR3 consists of 13 residues. CDR1 is MNHEY and CDR2 is SMNVEV in the germline V gene (reference sequence). CDR3 loop: CASSDIENTEAFF. CDR3 nucleotides: TGTGCCAGCAGTGACATCGAGAACACTGAAGCTTTCTTT.

This CDR3 is CASSDRGMVAFF. In nucleotides, the CDR3 is TGCGCCAGCAGTGACAGGGGAATGGTCGCTTTCTTT. The chain is built from TRBV10-2 and TRBJ1-1; the D gene is possibly TRBD1 (6 bases). CDR1 is WSHSY and CDR2 is SAAADI in the germline V gene. The CDR3 runs to 12 residues. V gave up 3 bases and J gave up 11 bases, with 13 bases separating them.

J is TRBJ1-6 and V is TRBV14, with a possible D match to TRBD1 (6 bases). The length of the CDR3 is 15 residues. Germline CDR1 reads SGHDN; CDR2 reads FVKESK. Trimming removed 1 base from V and 7 bases from J, with 11 bases in between. This CDR3 is CASSQGGHKNSPLHF. The CDR3 nucleotides read TGTGCCAGCAGCCAAGGGGGACATAAGAATTCACCCCTCCACTTT.

The CDR3 region is CASSQSSTENTEAFF. The CDR3 DNA reads as TGCGCCAGCAGTCAATCCTCCACAGAGAACACTGAAGCTTTCTTT. The rearrangement joins TRBV23-1 to TRBJ1-1; D is undetermined. TRBV23-1 is an open reading frame whose function is uncertain. V shed 0 bases and J shed 1 base, with 9 bases lying between them. The CDR3 length is 15 residues.

This sequence joins TRBV9 and TRBJ1-1; D is ambiguous. The CDR3 loop spans 13 amino acids. Trimming pared 5 bases from V and 3 bases from J, leaving 11 bases between. In germline, CDR1 is SGDLS, CDR2 YYNGEE. Written as DNA, the CDR3 is TGTGCCAGCAGTCCCCGCCGGGACACTGAAGCTTTCTTT. Residues: CASSPRRDTEAFF.

This clone was seen more than once but under ten times. The chain couples TRBV4-3 to TRBJ1-6; 10 bases map to TRBD1. CDR1 and CDR2 from the germline V gene are LGHNA and YSLEER. J was trimmed by 13 bases and V by 3 bases; bases with no gene match: 3. The CDR3 has 13 amino acids. The CDR3 loop reads CASSQTGGFPLHF. CDR3 coding DNA: TGCGCCAGCAGCCAGACAGGGGGCTTCCCCCTCCACTTT.

V is TRBV4-1 and J is TRBJ2-7; maybe TRBD1 (6 bases). Germline V lookup: CDR1 MGHRA, CDR2 YSYEKL. The CDR3 runs to 15 residues. Trimming shortened V by 3 bases and J by 0 bases, and 12 bases separated the two germline ends. CDR3 amino acids: CASSHEGGSSYEQYF. In DNA, the CDR3 is TGCGCCAGCAGCCACGAAGGGGGAAGCTCCTACGAGCAGTACTTC.

This clone was observed a few times. Other DNA sequences in the same sample also yield this CDR3. The chain carries TRBV11-2 and TRBJ1-1, with D possibly matching TRBD1 (5 bases). The length of the CDR3 is 13 residues. From germline, CDR1 is SGHAT and CDR2 FQNNGV. V lost 3 bases and J lost 1, with 6 bases in between. The CDR3 spells CASSFQGNTEAFF. Written as DNA, the CDR3 is TGTGCCAGCAGCTTCCAGGGGAACACTGAAGCTTTCTTT.

This clone showed up just once. The J gene is TRBJ1-1, the V gene TRBV9, with 9 bases fitting TRBD1. The germline V gene has CDR1 SGDLS and CDR2 YYNGEE. This CDR3 is 14 amino acids long. The ends lost 4 bases at V and 4 bases at J; junction bases unmatched: 5. CDR3 in amino acids: CASSSRTGATEAFF. CDR3 nucleotide sequence: TGTGCCAGCAGCTCCCGGACAGGGGCCACTGAAGCTTTCTTT.

The rearrangement uses TRBV6-5 and TRBJ1-2; D is uncertain. The length of the CDR3 is 12 residues. Trimming removed 6 bases from V and 2 bases from J, with 7 bases in between. The V gene's germline CDR1 is MNHEY and CDR2 SVGAGI. As DNA, the CDR3 is TGTGCCAGCAGGCGAGTGAACTATGGCTACACCTTC. Its translation: CASRRVNYGYTF.